A selection of T cell receptor beta chains follows, all from one sample in a study of identical twins. MiXCR was run by TCRdb on the 5' RACE reads, yielding one entry per CDR3 protein. This table holds roughly 570,000 distinct CDR3 sequences, approximately 10% found once. A further study also used this sample, focusing on yellow fever vaccine responses in identical twins.

The specimen was PBMCs. These receptor sequences come from a woman aged 18-29 years in good health. Both conserved end residues are part of each CDR3. The D gene is left open where the match is weak. Not all rows give a size; the values are once, few, many and, for expanded clones, a class.

d_call | clone_size | j_call | v_call | cdr3_aa | cdr3_nt
. | . | TRBJ2-5 | TRBV29-1 | CSPSWRETQYF | TGCAGCCCATCCTGGCGGGAGACCCAGTACTTC
. | . | TRBJ2-3 | TRBV21-1 | CASSKPPSGILSDTQYF | TGTGCCAGCAGCAAACCCCCTAGCGGGATACTCTCAGATACGCAGTATTTT
TRBD1 | few | TRBJ2-5 | TRBV5-1 | CASSDRQGAGETQYF | TGCGCCAGCAGCGACCGACAGGGGGCCGGAGAGACCCAGTACTTC
. | few | TRBJ2-7 | TRBV7-9 | CASSSTGMKQYF | TGTGCCAGCAGCTCGACGGGGATGAAGCAGTACTTC
. | many | TRBJ2-3 | TRBV24-1 | CATSDLRLGSTDTQYF | TGTGCCACCAGTGATTTACGACTAGGTAGCACAGATACGCAGTATTTT
. | . | TRBJ2-2 | TRBV6-2/TRBV6-3 | CASSYWSGNTGELFF | TGTGCCAGCAGTTACTGGTCTGGCAACACCGGGGAGCTGTTTTTT
TRBD1 | few | TRBJ2-1 | TRBV18 | CASSPMGQNYNEQFF | TGTGCCAGCTCACCAATGGGACAGAACTACAATGAGCAGTTCTTC
. | few | TRBJ2-5 | TRBV2 | CASRALLGSETQYF | TGTGCCAGCAGAGCGTTACTAGGGTCGGAGACCCAGTACTTC
. | . | TRBJ2-5 | TRBV4-2 | CASSQARQGQETQYF | TGTGCCAGCAGCCAAGCAAGGCAGGGCCAAGAGACCCAGTACTTC
. | few | TRBJ1-4 | TRBV7-9 | CASSQQGRIGEKLFF | TGTGCCAGCAGCCAACAGGGTAGGATTGGTGAAAAACTGTTTTTT
TRBD1 | . | TRBJ2-7 | TRBV5-1 | CASSLGNRDRAYEQYF | TGCGCCAGCAGCTTGGGGAACCGGGACAGGGCCTACGAGCAGTACTTC
. | . | TRBJ2-1 | TRBV7-6 | CASSPRLSGLTLANYNEQFF | TGTGCCAGCAGCCCTCGACTGAGTGGGTTGACTCTAGCGAACTACAATGAGCAGTTCTTC
. | many | TRBJ1-6 | TRBV20-1 | CSVGGASGNSPLHF | TGCAGTGTCGGGGGGGCAAGCGGTAATTCACCCCTCCACTTT
. | . | TRBJ2-7 | TRBV27 | CASSLGGLAPYEQYF | TGTGCCAGCAGTTTGGGGGGTCTAGCTCCCTACGAGCAGTACTTC
TRBD1 | few | TRBJ2-5 | TRBV6-1 | CASSPTGVETQYF | TGTGCCAGCAGCCCGACAGGGGTGGAGACCCAGTACTTC
. | many | TRBJ1-4 | TRBV4-2 | CASTINGQDEKLFF | TGTGCCAGCACCATCAATGGGCAGGATGAAAAACTGTTTTTT
TRBD2 | many | TRBJ2-7 | TRBV11-2 | CASTPGLAGFEQYF | TGTGCCAGCACTCCGGGACTAGCGGGATTCGAGCAGTACTTC
TRBD1 | few | TRBJ2-7 | TRBV30 | CAWSSGQGSYEQYF | TGTGCCTGGAGTTCCGGACAGGGGTCCTACGAGCAGTACTTC
. | many | TRBJ2-7 | TRBV29-1 | CSVVFGGPGEQYF | TGCAGCGTTGTATTTGGGGGGCCCGGCGAGCAGTACTTC
TRBD1 | . | TRBJ2-7 | TRBV19 | CASSITGTGVYEQYF | TGTGCCAGTAGTATCACCGGGACAGGGGTTTACGAGCAGTACTTC
. | many | TRBJ1-3 | TRBV20-1 | CSAPNPGGKNGNTIYF | TGCAGTGCCCCTAATCCGGGGGGCAAAAATGGAAACACCATATATTTT
. | . | TRBJ2-6 | TRBV6-1 | CASSDARGVANVLTF | TGTGCCAGCAGTGACGCTCGAGGTGTGGCCAACGTCCTGACTTTC
. | many | TRBJ1-2 | TRBV7-9 | CASSLNPNGYTF | TGTGCCAGCAGCTTAAATCCCAATGGCTACACCTTC
TRBD2 | . | TRBJ2-7 | TRBV18 | CASSTTGTSGSSSYEQYF | TGTGCCAGCTCAACAACCGGGACTAGCGGGAGCTCGTCCTACGAGCAGTACTTC
. | few | TRBJ2-7 | TRBV11-2 | CASSLAMVSYEQYF | TGTGCCAGCAGCTTAGCAATGGTGTCCTACGAGCAGTACTTC
. | many | TRBJ2-1 | TRBV12-3/TRBV12-4 | CASSPDYYNEQFF | TGTGCCAGCAGCCCCGACTACTACAATGAGCAGTTCTTC
TRBD2 | . | TRBJ2-1 | TRBV10-3 | CAIRTSGGNNEQFF | TGTGCCATCAGGACGTCCGGGGGGAACAATGAGCAGTTCTTC
. | many | TRBJ2-7 | TRBV12-3/TRBV12-4 | CASSFRVGRNSEQYF | TGTGCCAGCAGTTTCAGAGTGGGGAGGAATAGCGAGCAGTACTTC
. | once | TRBJ2-7 | TRBV15 | CATSRGQPYEQYF | TGTGCCACCAGCAGAGGCCAGCCATACGAGCAGTACTTC
. | . | TRBJ2-3 | TRBV12-3/TRBV12-4 | CASSRQAPGRRDTQYF | TGTGCCAGCAGCCGCCAGGCCCCCGGTCGACGAGATACGCAGTATTTT
. | . | TRBJ2-7 | TRBV7-2 | CASSLAPTLEQYF | TGTGCCAGCAGCTTAGCCCCGACACTCGAGCAGTACTTC
TRBD1 | many | TRBJ2-1 | TRBV6-2/TRBV6-3 | CASSQGQGAREQFF | TGTGCCAGCAGCCAGGGACAGGGAGCGCGTGAGCAGTTCTTC
TRBD2 | few | TRBJ2-3 | TRBV7-2 | CASSLGQRGIDTQYF | TGTGCCAGCAGCTTAGGTCAGCGGGGGATAGATACGCAGTATTTT
TRBD1 | many | TRBJ1-1 | TRBV2 | CASRGDRSNTEAFF | TGTGCCAGCAGGGGGGACAGATCCAACACTGAAGCTTTCTTT
TRBD1 | few | TRBJ1-1 | TRBV3-1 | CASSPRDRGLGNTEAFF | TGTGCCAGCAGCCCCCGGGACAGGGGGTTGGGGAACACTGAAGCTTTCTTT
. | . | TRBJ2-2 | TRBV6-2/TRBV6-3 | CASSNSVGGDTGELFF | TGTGCCAGCAGTAACAGCGTCGGGGGCGACACCGGGGAGCTGTTTTTT
. | . | TRBJ2-2 | TRBV7-9 | CASSFEGQKFTGELFF | TGTGCCAGCAGCTTCGAGGGGCAGAAATTCACCGGGGAGCTGTTTTTT
. | . | TRBJ2-7 | TRBV28 | CASSSGYNSYEQYF | TGTGCCAGCAGCTCAGGCTACAACTCCTACGAGCAGTACTTC
TRBD1 | . | TRBJ2-3 | TRBV27 | CASKQDRDTDTQYF | TGTGCCAGCAAACAGGACAGGGACACAGATACGCAGTATTTT
TRBD2 | many | TRBJ2-5 | TRBV4-3 | CASSQSRGSGKETQYF | TGCGCCAGCAGCCAGTCCCGGGGTAGCGGGAAAGAGACCCAGTACTTC
. | . | TRBJ2-7 | TRBV21-1 | CASSTTLGQSSYEQYF | TGTGCCAGCAGCACGACTTTGGGACAAAGCTCCTACGAGCAGTACTTC
. | . | TRBJ2-6 | TRBV7-6 | CASSPRLSGRGANVLTF | TGTGCCAGCAGCCCCCGACTCTCCGGGCGTGGGGCCAACGTCCTGACTTTC
TRBD2 | . | TRBJ2-5 | TRBV5-1 | CASSLRTSGAQETQYF | TGCGCCAGCAGCTTGCGGACTAGCGGGGCCCAAGAGACCCAGTACTTC
TRBD1 | many | TRBJ2-7 | TRBV29-1 | CSVAGTGGYEQYF | TGCAGCGTAGCCGGGACAGGGGGCTACGAGCAGTACTTC
. | . | TRBJ2-7 | TRBV5-1 | CASSLNMGGSYEQYF | TGCGCCAGCAGCTTGAATATGGGGGGATCCTACGAGCAGTACTTC
TRBD1 | . | TRBJ2-4 | TRBV20-1 | CSARGGTEGNIQYF | TGCAGTGCTAGAGGGGGGACAGAGGGAAACATTCAGTACTTC
. | few | TRBJ2-2 | TRBV7-6 | CASSFGTETGELFF | TGTGCCAGCAGCTTCGGGACGGAGACCGGGGAGCTGTTTTTT
. | few | TRBJ1-5 | TRBV20-1 | CSARYTKNSNQPQHF | TGCAGTGCCAGATACACAAAAAATAGCAATCAGCCCCAGCATTTT
. | few | TRBJ2-5 | TRBV29-1 | CSVLRGGQETQYF | TGCAGCGTTCTCCGCGGCGGCCAAGAGACCCAGTACTTC
TRBD1 | . | TRBJ2-7 | TRBV24-1 | CATSDPGQGYEQYF | TGTGCCACCAGTGATCCCGGACAGGGCTACGAGCAGTACTTC
TRBD1 | . | TRBJ2-3 | TRBV15 | CATSRDSRQGSTDTQYF | TGTGCCACCAGCAGAGATTCCCGACAGGGCAGCACAGATACGCAGTATTTT
TRBD2 | few | TRBJ2-7 | TRBV20-1 | CSARVGRGAYEQYF | TGCAGTGCTAGAGTTGGGCGGGGGGCCTACGAGCAGTACTTC
. | few | TRBJ2-7 | TRBV6-1 | CASNRGYEQYF | TGTGCCAGCAACCGGGGGTACGAGCAGTACTTC
. | many | TRBJ1-1 | TRBV2 | CAGGMNTEAFF | TGTGCCGGGGGCATGAACACTGAAGCTTTCTTT
TRBD1 | many | TRBJ1-1 | TRBV5-6 | CASSFLDRMNTEAFF | TGTGCCAGCAGCTTTCTGGACAGGATGAACACTGAAGCTTTCTTT
. | few | TRBJ2-6 | TRBV3-1 | CASSQEMGVPGANVLTF | TGTGCCAGCAGCCAAGAAATGGGGGTACCCGGGGCCAACGTCCTGACTTTC
. | few | TRBJ2-3 | TRBV12-3/TRBV12-4 | CASSNSHRTDTQYF | TGTGCCAGCAGCAATAGTCACCGGACAGATACGCAGTATTTT
TRBD2 | many | TRBJ2-1 | TRBV20-1 | CSASPGLAGGGNEQFF | TGCAGTGCTAGCCCGGGACTAGCGGGAGGAGGAAATGAGCAGTTCTTC
TRBD2 | . | TRBJ2-1 | TRBV29-1 | CSVRKGLAGGNEQFF | TGCAGCGTCAGGAAGGGACTAGCGGGGGGCAATGAGCAGTTCTTC
. | . | TRBJ1-1 | TRBV7-2 | CASSQTALNTEAFF | TGTGCCAGCAGCCAGACAGCGTTGAACACTGAAGCTTTCTTT